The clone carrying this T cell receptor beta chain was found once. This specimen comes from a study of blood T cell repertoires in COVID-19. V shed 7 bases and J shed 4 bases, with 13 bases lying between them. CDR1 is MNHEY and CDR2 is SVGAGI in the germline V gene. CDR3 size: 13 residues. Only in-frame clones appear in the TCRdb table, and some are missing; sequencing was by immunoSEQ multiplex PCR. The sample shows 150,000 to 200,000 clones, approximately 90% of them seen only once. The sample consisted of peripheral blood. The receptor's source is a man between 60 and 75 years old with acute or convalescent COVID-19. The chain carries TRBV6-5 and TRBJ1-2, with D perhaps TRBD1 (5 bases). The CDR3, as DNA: TGTGCCAGCAACGACCAGGGTAGCTATGGCTACACCTTC. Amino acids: CASNDQGSYGYTF.